This TCR beta chain is from a study of blood T cell repertoires in COVID-19. Whole-study context: Spain, Italy and the United States supplied samples that represented acute and convalescent COVID-19.

V lost 3 bases to trimming and J lost 3 bases, with 12 bases between them. There are 15 residues in the CDR3. In germline, CDR1 is SNHLY, CDR2 FYNNEI. This table comes from immunoSEQ multiplex PCR, and its TCRdb copy is limited to in-frame clones, with some not included. The table shows 200,000 to 250,000 clones, with more than 80% occurring only once. The clonotype was recovered from a man aged 25-45 years with COVID-19, enrolled during active disease. The sequenced sample consisted of peripheral blood. This rearrangement joins TRBV2 to TRBJ2-1; a weak D match, TRBD2 (6 bases). CDR3 DNA sequence: TGTGCCAGCAGTGAGGACTCCGGGGGCTACAATGAGCAGTTCTTC. Its translation: CASSEDSGGYNEQFF.